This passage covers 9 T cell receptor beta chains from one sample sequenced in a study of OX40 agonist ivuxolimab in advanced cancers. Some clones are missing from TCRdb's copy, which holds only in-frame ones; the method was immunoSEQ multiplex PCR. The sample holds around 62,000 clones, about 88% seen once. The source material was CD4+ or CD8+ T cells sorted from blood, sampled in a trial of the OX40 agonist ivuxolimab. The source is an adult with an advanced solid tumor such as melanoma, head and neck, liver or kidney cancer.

The CDR3 loop reads CASNHGNEQYF. The CDR3 nucleotides read TGTGCCAGCAACCACGGTAACGAGCAGTACTTC. The chain is built from TRBV6-1 and TRBJ2-7; D remains unclear. Trimming stripped 7 bases from V and 5 bases from J, with 9 bases between. This CDR3 has 11 amino acids. CDR1 and CDR2 (germline): MNHNS, SASEGT.

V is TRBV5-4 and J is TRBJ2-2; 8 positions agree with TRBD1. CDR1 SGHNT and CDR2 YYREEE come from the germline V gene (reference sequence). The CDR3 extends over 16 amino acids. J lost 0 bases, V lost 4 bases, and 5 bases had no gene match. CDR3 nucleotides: TGTGCCAGCAGCCTTCACAGGGGGTCGAACACCGGGGAGCTGTTTTTT. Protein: CASSLHRGSNTGELFF.

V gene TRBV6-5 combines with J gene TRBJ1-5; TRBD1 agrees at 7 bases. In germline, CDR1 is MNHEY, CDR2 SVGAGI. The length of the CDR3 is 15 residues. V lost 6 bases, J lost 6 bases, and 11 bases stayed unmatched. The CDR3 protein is CASSSPTGAGQPQHF. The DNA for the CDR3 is TGTGCCAGCAGCTCACCCACAGGGGCGGGTCAGCCCCAGCATTTT.

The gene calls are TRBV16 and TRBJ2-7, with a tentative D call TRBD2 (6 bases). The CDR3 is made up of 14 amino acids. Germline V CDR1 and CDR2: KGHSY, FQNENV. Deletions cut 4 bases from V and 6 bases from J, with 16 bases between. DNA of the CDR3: TGTGCCAGCAGCCTCGGGACTCCCTCTATCGAGCAGTACTTC. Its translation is CASSLGTPSIEQYF.

The CDR3 sequence is CASSNRGRVVYGYTF. DNA for the CDR3: TGTGCCAGCAGTAACAGGGGGCGCGTTGTCTATGGCTACACCTTC. The chain joins TRBV28 to TRBJ1-2; 9 nucleotides agree with TRBD1. CDR3 size: 15 residues. V gave up 5 bases and J gave up 4 bases; unmatched junction bases: 8. Looked up from germline, CDR1 is MDHEN and CDR2 is SYDVKM.

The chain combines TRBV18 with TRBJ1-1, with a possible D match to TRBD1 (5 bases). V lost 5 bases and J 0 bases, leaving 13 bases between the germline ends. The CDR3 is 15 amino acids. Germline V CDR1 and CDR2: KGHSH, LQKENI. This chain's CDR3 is CASSTRQTMNTEAFF. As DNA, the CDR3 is TGTGCCAGCTCAACCCGACAGACGATGAACACTGAAGCTTTCTTT. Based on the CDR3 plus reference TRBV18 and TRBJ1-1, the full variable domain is NAGVMQNPRHLVRRRGQEARLRCSPMKGHSHVYWYRQLPEEGLKFMVYLQKENIIDESGMPKERFSAEFPKEGPSILRIQQVVRGDSAAYFCASSTRQTMNTEAFFGQGTRLTVV.

The CDR3 sequence is CASSLSGTPNEQFF. The DNA for the CDR3 is TGTGCCAGCAGCTTGTCCGGGACGCCTAATGAGCAGTTCTTC. The genes are TRBV5-6 and TRBJ2-1; D possibly uses TRBD1 or TRBD2 (5 bases each). This CDR3 spans 14 amino acids. CDR1 and CDR2 (germline): SGHDT, YYEEEE. Trimming took 1 base from V and 7 from J, leaving 12 bases between them.

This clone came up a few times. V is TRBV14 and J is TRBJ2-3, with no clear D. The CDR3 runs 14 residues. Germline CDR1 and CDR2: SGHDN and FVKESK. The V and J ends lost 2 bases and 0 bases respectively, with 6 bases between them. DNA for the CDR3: TGTGCCAGCAGCCAACGAGTGAGCACAGATACGCAGTATTTT. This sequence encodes CASSQRVSTDTQYF.

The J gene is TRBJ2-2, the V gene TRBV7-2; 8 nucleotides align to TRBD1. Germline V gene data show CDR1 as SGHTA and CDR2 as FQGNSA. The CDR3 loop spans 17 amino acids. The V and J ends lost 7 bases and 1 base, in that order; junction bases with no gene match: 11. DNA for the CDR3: TGTGCCAGCACCACCAGGCTAGGGACAGGGAACACCGGGGAGCTGTTTTTT. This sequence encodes CASTTRLGTGNTGELFF.